This TCR beta chain originates from a study of beta chain features in type 1 diabetes. This CDR3 has 12 residues. CDR1 and CDR2 (germline): SQVTM, ANQGSEA. Isolated RNA was reverse transcribed in full, so expressed TCRB transcripts were sequenced. Profiling relied on immunoSEQ multiplex PCR, and the TCRdb table lists in-frame clones only, not all of them. The sample records 970,000 or so clones, about 17% being singletons. Points on this clone: A read error may account for a junction end that differs from germline.

V is TRBV29-1 and J is TRBJ1-1, with 7 bases lining up with TRBD1. This TCR came from a woman aged 18-30 years in good health. The sample taken for sequencing was naive CD4+ T cells from blood. The CDR3 bases are TGCAGCGTCGGACAGGCGAACACTGAAGTTTTCTTT. This encodes CSVGQANTEVFF.